Sequencing of this T cell receptor (beta chain) was carried out in a study of T cell responses to AZD1222 COVID-19 vaccine. Sequenced by immunoSEQ multiplex PCR; TCRdb stores in-frame clones only, minus some. This repertoire shows 150,000 or so clones, roughly 90% found once; its top ten account for approximately 1.6%. This CDR3 has 15 residues. Germline-derived CDR1 and CDR2 are SGHKS and YYEKEE (reference sequence). Trimming removed 4 bases from V and 7 bases from J; junction bases left unmatched: 8. The chain links TRBV5-5 to TRBJ1-4; 9 bases map to TRBD1. This specimen consisted of peripheral blood, obtained 28 days after the second AZD1222 dose. The clonotype comes from an adult who received the AZD1222 COVID-19 vaccine. This CDR3 is CASSPQPTGGEKLFF. The CDR3 region has the DNA TGTGCCAGCAGCCCCCAACCGACAGGGGGTGAAAAACTGTTTTTT.